Detailed here is one T cell receptor beta chain. The sample comes from a study of blood T cell repertoires in COVID-19. Study-level background: Researchers got acute and convalescent COVID-19 samples from the United States, Italy and Spain. T cells, B-cell-depleted T cells, or PBMCs provided the cDNA or gDNA that served as material.

Original analysis: Reference gene primer amplification yielded estimated nucleated cell counts. Method: immunoSEQ multiplex PCR; TCRdb's copy keeps in-frame clones and lacks some. Clonal size and the V and J genes are those of that table, whereas D and trimming came from the DNA. The profile covers 63,000 or so clones, with around 92% appearing a single time and roughly 1.4% taken by the ten largest. Germline CDR1 SGHNT, CDR2 YYREEE (reference sequence). The CDR3 runs to 13 residues. Between the trimmed V and J ends, which lost 4 bases and 4 bases, there was a span of 11 bases. The chain uses TRBV5-4 and TRBJ1-1, with D unclear. The clonotype originates from a man aged 60-69 years with acute or convalescent COVID-19. Sequencing input: peripheral blood. Here the CDR3 reads CASSPSRSTEAFF. The CDR3 region has the DNA TGTGCCAGCAGCCCCTCGCGGAGCACTGAAGCTTTCTTT.